This entry lists 26 T cell receptor beta chains sequenced from one sample in a study of radiation and T cells in renal cell carcinoma. Noted time point: baseline pretreatment blood. Treatment indicated: 15 Gy SBRT to primary tumor, nephrectomy 4 weeks later. Profiling relied on immunoSEQ multiplex PCR, and the TCRdb table lists in-frame clones only, not all of them. This table holds about 91,000 clones, 65% to 85% found once. The input for sequencing was blood, taken from a patient whose treatment included radiotherapy and nephrectomy. The receptors were gathered from a man in his 60s with renal cell carcinoma.

This clone has a single count. The junction shows a germline mismatch at one end, possibly a read error. This sequence joins TRBV29-1 and TRBJ2-1, with D perhaps being TRBD1 or TRBD2 (6 bases each). From germline, CDR1 is SQVTM and CDR2 ANQGSEA. This CDR3 is built from 17 residues. The CDR3 sequence is CSVEAEARGVGRNEQFF. Written as DNA, the CDR3 is TGCAGCGTAGAAGCTGAAGCTAGGGGGGTGGGAAGGAATGAGCAGTTCTTC.

In regard to this clone: Other DNA sequences from this sample encode an identical CDR3 as well. The rearrangement joins TRBV27 to TRBJ2-1; no firm D call. Germline CDR1 MNHEY, CDR2 SMNVEV (reference sequence). V lost 3 bases and J lost 0, with 9 bases in between. This CDR3 region has 15 residues. The CDR3 reads CASSFGGSSYNEQFF. CDR3 nucleotide sequence: TGTGCCAGCAGTTTCGGCGGAAGCTCCTACAATGAGCAGTTCTTC.

The V call is TRBV27, the J call TRBJ2-2; TRBD2 matches 8 bases. V lost 7 bases, J lost 0 bases, and 4 bases stayed unmatched. The CDR3 runs 15 residues. Looked up from germline, CDR1 is MNHEY and CDR2 is SMNVEV (reference sequence). As DNA, the CDR3 is TGTGCCAGCACGACTAGCGCCCCGAACACCGGGGAGCTGTTTTTT. Protein product: CASTTSAPNTGELFF.

The V and J genes are TRBV19 and TRBJ1-4, with D uncertain. CDR3 length: 15 amino acids. Germline lookup yields CDR1 LNHDA and CDR2 SQIVND (reference sequence). Trimming cost V 3 bases and J 0 bases, with 8 bases left between them. CDR3 protein: CASSISFTTNEKLFF. The CDR3 coding sequence is TGTGCCAGTAGTATTTCGTTTACAACTAATGAAAAACTGTTTTTT. The whole variable domain, filled in from reference TRBV19 and TRBJ1-4, reads DGGITQSPKYLFRKEGQNVTLSCEQNLNHDAMYWYRQDPGQGLRLIYYSQIVNDFQKGDIAEGYSVSREKKESFPLTVTSAQKNPTAFYLCASSISFTTNEKLFFGSGTQLSVL.

The chain has TRBV2 and TRBJ1-5, with D maybe TRBD1 (5 bases). The V gene lost 5 bases and the J gene lost 6 bases, with 14 bases spanning the gap. The CDR3 totals 14 residues. CDR1 is SNHLY and CDR2 is FYNNEI in the germline V gene. The CDR3 loop is CASSLSRVGQPQHF. CDR3 DNA sequence: TGTGCCAGCAGTCTTTCCAGGGTGGGTCAGCCCCAGCATTTT. Variable domain in full (rest from reference TRBV2 and TRBJ1-5): EPEVTQTPSHQVTQMGQEVILRCVPISNHLYFYWYRQILGQKVEFLVSFYNNEISEKSEIFDDQFSVERPDGSNFTLKIRSTKLEDSAMYFCASSLSRVGQPQHFGDGTRLSIL.

The chain couples TRBV5-1 to TRBJ1-2, with D tentatively TRBD1 (6 bases). Between the trimmed V and J ends, which lost 4 bases and 4 bases, there was a span of 17 bases. The CDR3 is 15 residues long. The germline V gene encodes CDR1 SGHRS and CDR2 YFSETQ. Written as DNA, the CDR3 is TGCGCCAGCAGCCGAACACAGGGCTGGAGCTATGGCTACACCTTC. This translates into CASSRTQGWSYGYTF.

J is TRBJ2-3 and V is TRBV25-1; D may be TRBD1 or TRBD2 (6 bases each). Trimming removed 8 bases at V and 7 bases at J, with 22 bases between. The CDR3 runs 15 residues. The germline V gene encodes CDR1 MGHDK and CDR2 SYGVNS. The CDR3 loop is CASGGYRDLMNTQYF. The CDR3 DNA is TGTGCCAGCGGGGGCTACAGGGACTTAATGAATACGCAGTATTTT. Filled out from reference TRBV25-1 and TRBJ2-3, the complete variable domain reads EADIYQTPRYLVIGTGKKITLECSQTMGHDKMYWYQQDPGMELHLIHYSYGVNSTEKGDLSSESTVSRIRTEHFPLTLESARPSHTSQYLCASGGYRDLMNTQYFGPGTRLTVL.

This chain links TRBV6-6 with TRBJ2-7, with 10 bases aligning to TRBD1. With 5 bases clipped from V and 4 bases from J, the junction kept 5 bases outside the gene matches. CDR1 is MNHNY and CDR2 is SVGAGI in the germline V gene (reference sequence). The CDR3 is 14 residues long. CDR3 sequence reads: CASSGQGGIYEQYF. For the CDR3, the DNA is TGTGCCAGCAGTGGACAGGGGGGGATTTACGAGCAGTACTTC.

The V gene is TRBV11-2, the J gene TRBJ2-7; the D gene is possibly TRBD2 (7 bases). V dropped 4 bases and J dropped 7 bases, with 23 bases sitting between them. The CDR3 totals 16 residues. From germline, CDR1 is SGHAT and CDR2 FQNNGV. The chain's CDR3 is CASSSQLGGDILEQYF. The CDR3 bases are TGTGCCAGCAGCTCCCAATTGGGGGGGGACATACTAGAGCAGTACTTC. The full variable domain, in which reference TRBV11-2 and TRBJ2-7 provide the parts outside the CDR3, is EAGVAQSPRYKIIEKRQSVAFWCNPISGHATLYWYQQILGQGPKLLIQFQNNGVVDDSQLPKDRFSAERLKGVDSTLKIQPAKLEDSAVYLCASSSQLGGDILEQYFGPGTRLTVT.

The chain combines TRBV5-8 with TRBJ2-5, with no clear D. The CDR3 runs 13 residues. The ends were cut back, 4 bases at V and 1 base at J, with 8 bases in the middle. Germline assignment: CDR1 SGHTS and CDR2 YDEGEE. CDR3 in DNA: TGTGCCAGCAGCCCCAACCTCCAAGAGACCCAGTACTTC. Translating it yields CASSPNLQETQYF.

J is TRBJ2-2 and V is TRBV11-1, with 7 bases identical to TRBD2. CDR3 length equals 15 residues. Germline CDR1 reads SGHAT; CDR2 reads FQDESV (reference sequence). With V trimmed by 5 bases and J by 6 bases, 9 bases remained unmatched. In nucleotides, the CDR3 is TGTGCCAGCAGCCTTGGGAGGGGTTTCGCCGGGGAGCTGTTTTTT. This translates into CASSLGRGFAGELFF. The full variable domain, rest sourced from reference TRBV11-1 and TRBJ2-2, is EAEVAQSPRYKITEKSQAVAFWCDPISGHATLYWYRQILGQGPELLVQFQDESVVDDSQLPKDRFSAERLKGVDSTLKIQPAELGDSAMYLCASSLGRGFAGELFFGEGSRLTVL.

J is TRBJ1-5 and V is TRBV19, with a possible D match to TRBD1 (6 bases). This CDR3 contains 15 residues. Deletions cut 5 bases from V and 4 bases from J, with 15 bases between. CDR1 and CDR2 (germline): LNHDA, SQIVND (reference sequence). CDR3 region: CASSVNRVPNQPQHF. DNA for the CDR3: TGTGCCAGTAGTGTCAACAGGGTCCCTAATCAGCCCCAGCATTTT. Looking up the rest from reference TRBV19 and TRBJ1-5 gives the full variable domain: DGGITQSPKYLFRKEGQNVTLSCEQNLNHDAMYWYRQDPGQGLRLIYYSQIVNDFQKGDIAEGYSVSREKKESFPLTVTSAQKNPTAFYLCASSVNRVPNQPQHFGDGTRLSIL.

The chain has TRBV6-1 and TRBJ1-5, with a possible D match to TRBD1 (6 bases). Trimming removed 1 base from V and 4 bases from J, with 17 bases in between. Germline V gene sequence: CDR1 MNHNS, CDR2 SASEGT. The CDR3 has 17 amino acids. As DNA, the CDR3 is TGTGCCAGCAGTGAAGTCTTGGGCACAGGGAGTAATCAGCCCCAGCATTTT. The encoded protein is CASSEVLGTGSNQPQHF.

The chain has TRBV7-2 and TRBJ1-3; D possibly corresponds to TRBD1 (6 bases). The CDR3 consists of 13 residues. Between the trimmed V and J ends, which lost 6 bases and 4 bases, there was a span of 10 bases. The germline V gene encodes CDR1 SGHTA and CDR2 FQGNSA. The CDR3 bases are TGTGCCAGCAGTCAGGGGCCCGGAAACACCATATATTTT. Encoded protein: CASSQGPGNTIYF.

Concerning this clone: Other DNA sequences from this sample encode an identical CDR3 as well. The rearrangement uses TRBV6-1 and TRBJ1-4, with D perhaps TRBD1 (5 bases). CDR3 length equals 16 residues. In germline, CDR1 is MNHNS, CDR2 SASEGT. V was trimmed by 2 bases and J by 1 base, leaving 11 bases between them. CDR3 amino acids: CASSERGGGTNEKLFF. Written as DNA, the CDR3 is TGTGCCAGCAGTGAAAGGGGTGGGGGAACTAATGAAAAACTGTTTTTT.

The rearrangement uses TRBV28 and TRBJ1-2; maybe TRBD1 (5 bases). The CDR3 has 12 amino acids. Trimming took off 6 bases at V and 8 bases at J, with 13 bases between the two ends. CDR1 MDHEN and CDR2 SYDVKM come from the germline V gene. The CDR3 loop is CASRPGGLGYTF. CDR3 nucleotide sequence: TGTGCCAGCAGGCCCGGGGGATTAGGCTACACCTTC.

This clone was picked up a small number of times. Germline is not matched at one junction end, which may reflect a read error. The chain recombines TRBV2 with TRBJ2-1, with 8 bases matching TRBD2. The CDR3 loop spans 11 amino acids. Germline CDR1 is SNHLY and CDR2 is FYNNEI. The CDR3 coding sequence is TGTGCCAGCGAGCAGAGCGGGAGTACGCTCTTC. Protein: CASEQSGSTLF.

The count of this clone is one. The chain recombines TRBV6-1 with TRBJ2-7; D is possibly TRBD2 (5 bases). CDR3 length: 13 residues. Trimming left V 2 bases short and J 5 bases short, with 10 bases between. Germline V gene data show CDR1 as MNHNS and CDR2 as SASEGT. CDR3 region: CASSETPGNEQYF. The DNA of the CDR3 is TGTGCCAGCAGTGAAACCCCGGGGAACGAGCAGTACTTC.

V gene TRBV7-6 combines with J gene TRBJ1-3, with a weak D call TRBD1 (5 bases). The germline CDR1 and CDR2 sequences are SGHVS and FNYEAQ. There are 14 residues in the CDR3. The V and J ends lost 2 bases and 7 bases respectively, with 12 bases between them. Written as DNA, the CDR3 is TGTGCCAGCAGCTTAAACCAGGGAGGGAACACCATATATTTT. It is translated as CASSLNQGGNTIYF. Combining the CDR3 with reference TRBV7-6 and TRBJ1-3 gives the whole variable domain GAGVSQSPRYKVTKRGQDVALRCDPISGHVSLYWYRQALGQGPEFLTYFNYEAQQDKSGLPNDRFSAERPEGSISTLTIQRTEQRDSAMYRCASSLNQGGNTIYFGEGSWLTVV.

The chain combines TRBV27 with TRBJ1-2; no definite D call. Trimming took off 0 bases at V and 5 bases at J, with 10 bases between the two ends. Per the germline V gene, CDR1 is MNHEY and CDR2 is SMNVEV (reference sequence). This CDR3 has 14 amino acids. The CDR3 DNA sequence: TGTGCCAGCAGTTTATCCCGGGCCTCGTATGGCTACACCTTC. Its protein is CASSLSRASYGYTF.

The chain is built from TRBV28 and TRBJ1-2, with a tentative D call TRBD1 (6 bases). Germline loops: CDR1 MDHEN, CDR2 SYDVKM. The CDR3 is made up of 14 amino acids. The V end lost 2 bases, the J end lost 8 bases, and 15 bases lay between the germline ends. The CDR3 DNA reads TGTGCCAGCAGTTTACCCCCAGGGGCGCGGGGCTACACCTTC. Translation: CASSLPPGARGYTF.

The chain carries TRBV10-2 and TRBJ1-3; D unclear. This CDR3 spans 14 amino acids. Trimming removed 3 bases from V and 0 bases from J, with 6 bases in between. Looked up from germline, CDR1 is WSHSY and CDR2 is SAAADI. CDR3 loop: CASSEWISGNTIYF. The DNA of the CDR3 is TGCGCCAGCAGTGAATGGATCTCTGGAAACACCATATATTTT.

The rearrangement uses TRBV5-6 and TRBJ1-2, with TRBD1 matching over 8 bases. This CDR3 comprises 15 residues. The V segment lost 4 bases and the J segment 5 bases; nucleotides outside the gene matches: 10. Looked up from germline, CDR1 is SGHDT and CDR2 is YYEEEE. Here the CDR3 reads CASSPSGQGLYGYTF. DNA of the CDR3: TGTGCCAGCAGCCCCTCCGGACAGGGCTTATATGGCTACACCTTC.

The J gene is TRBJ2-1, the V gene TRBV10-2, with TRBD2 matching over 10 bases. Germline V gene data show CDR1 as WSHSY and CDR2 as SAAADI. CDR3 length: 17 residues. V gave up 0 bases and J gave up 6 bases; unmatched junction bases: 8. The CDR3 DNA reads TGCGCCAGCAGTGAGTCTCGGCTAGCGGGAGTGGGCAATGAGCAGTTCTTC. It is translated as CASSESRLAGVGNEQFF.

The sample holds a few counts of this clone. The rearrangement joins TRBV28 to TRBJ1-5, with D unresolved. Germline lookup yields CDR1 MDHEN and CDR2 SYDVKM. The V end lost 6 bases, the J end lost 6 bases, and 15 bases lay between the germline ends. The CDR3 loop spans 14 amino acids. Here the CDR3 reads CASSLPGEVQPQHF. The CDR3 bases are TGTGCCAGCAGCTTGCCGGGTGAAGTTCAGCCCCAGCATTTT.

The V gene is TRBV7-2, the J gene TRBJ2-2; D might be TRBD1 or TRBD2, each matching 7 bases. Germline V gene data show CDR1 as SGHTA and CDR2 as FQGNSA. V lost 1 base and J 6 bases, leaving 15 bases between the germline ends. There are 16 residues in the CDR3. The CDR3 loop reads CASSLVFSGGAGELFF. CDR3 coding DNA: TGTGCCAGCAGCTTAGTCTTCTCAGGGGGGGCCGGGGAGCTGTTTTTT.